This T cell receptor (beta chain) was sequenced in a study of T-cell reconstitution after alpha-beta-depleted transplantation in children. In its sample, this clonotype was seen a few times. This sample's TCRbeta library carried unique molecular identifier barcodes. TCRdb fed the PCR reads into MiXCR, producing one record per CDR3 protein. The profile shows some 260,000 distinct CDR3 sequences, 20% to 30% of them singletons. This CDR3 contains 16 residues. V lost 6 bases and J 5 bases, leaving 21 bases between the germline ends. The receptor comes from a female patient between 2 and 15 years old who had a stem cell transplant for congenital amegakaryocytic thrombocytopenia, so the T cells may come from the graft donor. V gene TRBV12-3 or TRBV12-4 combines with J gene TRBJ2-3; tentative D call: TRBD1 (5 bases). This material consisted of PBMCs, mostly from graft donor cells, taken 360 days after TCRalphabeta/CD19-depleted stem cell transplant. CDR3 in DNA: TGTGCCAGCAGCAGCCTTAAGTTTCTGCAGGGAGATACGCAGTATTTT. It specifies CASSSLKFLQGDTQYF.